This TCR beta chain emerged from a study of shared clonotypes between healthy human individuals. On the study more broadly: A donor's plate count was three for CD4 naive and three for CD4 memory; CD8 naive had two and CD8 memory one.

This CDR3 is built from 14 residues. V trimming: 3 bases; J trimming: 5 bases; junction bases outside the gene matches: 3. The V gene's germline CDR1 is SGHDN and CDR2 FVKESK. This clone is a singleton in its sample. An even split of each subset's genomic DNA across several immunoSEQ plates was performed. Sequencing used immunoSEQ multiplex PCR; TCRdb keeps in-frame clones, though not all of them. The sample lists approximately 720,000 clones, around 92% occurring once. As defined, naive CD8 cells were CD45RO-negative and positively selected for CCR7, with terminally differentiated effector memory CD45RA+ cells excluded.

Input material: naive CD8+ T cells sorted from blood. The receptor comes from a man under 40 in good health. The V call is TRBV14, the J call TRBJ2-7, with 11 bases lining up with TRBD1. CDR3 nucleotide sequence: TGTGCCAGCAGCCAGCCGGGACAGGGGGACGAGCAGTACTTC. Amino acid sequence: CASSQPGQGDEQYF. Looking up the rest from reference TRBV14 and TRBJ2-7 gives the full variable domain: EAGVTQFPSHSVIEKGQTVTLRCDPISGHDNLYWYRRVMGKEIKFLLHFVKESKQDESGMPNNRFLAERTGGTYSTLKVQPAELEDSGVYFCASSQPGQGDEQYFGPGTRLTVT.